Detailed here is one TCR beta chain. This sample is part of a study of blood T cell repertoires in COVID-19. Sequencing was performed with immunoSEQ multiplex PCR; in TCRdb, only in-frame clones are kept and a portion is missing. The repertoire has roughly 330,000 clones, over 75% of them found once; the top ten carry about 5%. Sequencing was done on a sample of PBMCs or T cells enriched from blood (not recorded which). The TCR originated in a woman aged 25 to 39 who had recovered from COVID-19.

CDR3 DNA sequence: TGTGCCAGTGTGGGACAGCTTAATTCACCCCTCCACTTT. It translates to CASVGQLNSPLHF. This chain connects TRBV19 to TRBJ1-6; TRBD1 agrees at 7 bases. The germline V gene encodes CDR1 LNHDA and CDR2 SQIVND (reference sequence). V lost 8 bases to trimming and J lost 6 bases; unmatched junction nucleotides: 4. CDR3 length equals 13 residues.